This TCR beta chain was obtained from a study of cytomegalovirus exposure and HLA in healthy donors. For the study at large: Around 83% of some 390 genotyped donors fell in the Caucasian-associated ancestry cluster. Regarding the study as a whole: Accounts indicate the classifier identified cytomegalovirus status with strong specificity and sensitivity. Available immune exposure information covered CMV serostatus only.

The junction had 7 bases not matched to a gene; V was cut back by 2 bases and J by 8 bases. This CDR3 region has 14 residues. Germline-derived CDR1 and CDR2 are SNHLY and FYNNEI. In this sample, this clone turned up a few times. Its antigen remains unidentified. 13 Jbeta primers and 60 Vbeta primers were used for the PCR. In the original processing: Approximately 11 million of roughly 81 million unique TCR beta chains were shared, per a later count. Measured with immunoSEQ multiplex PCR; TCRdb has only the in-frame clones, and not every one. V and J calls and clone size are given by that table; D and trimming were obtained from the DNA. The sample consists of around 100,000 clones, 60% to 85% of them appearing once.

Sequencing was done on a sample of PBMCs. This chain uses TRBV2 with TRBJ1-2; 8 bases line up with TRBD1. This TCR came from a man in his fifties or sixties in good health and CMV-seronegative. This CDR3 is CASSESDRVGGYTF. DNA for the CDR3: TGTGCCAGCAGTGAATCGGACAGGGTGGGGGGCTACACCTTC.